The 9 T cell receptor beta chains below were found in one sample sequenced in a study of cytomegalovirus exposure and HLA in healthy donors. Here immunoSEQ multiplex PCR was the method, and the copy in TCRdb shows in-frame clones only, minus some. The sample records some 170,000 clones, roughly nine tenths being singletons. The sequenced sample was PBMCs. These TCRs come from a young man in good health and CMV-seropositive.

The gene calls are TRBV9 and TRBJ1-1; D is perhaps TRBD1 (6 bases). The CDR3 consists of 14 residues. V was trimmed by 0 bases and J by 6 bases, leaving 12 bases between them. Germline-derived CDR1 and CDR2 are SGDLS and YYNGEE. CDR3 sequence: CASSVGAGGSEAFF. In nucleotides, the CDR3 is TGTGCCAGCAGCGTAGGTGCCGGGGGCTCTGAAGCTTTCTTT.

The chain has TRBV27 and TRBJ1-1; D not certain. The CDR3 covers 14 residues. Germline CDR1 is MNHEY and CDR2 is SMNVEV (reference sequence). Between the trimmed V and J ends, which lost 2 bases and 0 bases, there was a span of 7 bases. In DNA form, the CDR3 reads TGTGCCAGCAGTTTAGGTTCTATGAACACTGAAGCTTTCTTT. Amino acid sequence: CASSLGSMNTEAFF.

V is TRBV7-3 and J is TRBJ2-7; D call uncertain. The CDR3 totals 15 residues. Looked up from germline, CDR1 is SGHTA and CDR2 is FQGTGA. Trimming took off 6 bases at V and 1 base at J, with 16 bases between the two ends. DNA of the CDR3: TGTGCCAGCAGTCAAGAAGTGGGAAGGTCCTACGAGCAGTACTTC. Translated, it gives CASSQEVGRSYEQYF.

The chain joins TRBV30 to TRBJ2-1; TRBD2 matches at 14 bases. Germline trimming cut 4 bases from V and 0 bases from J; bases unmatched to any gene: 2. The CDR3 is 16 amino acids. Germline CDR1 and CDR2: GTSNPN and SVGIG (reference sequence). The CDR3 here is CAWKTSGGASYNEQFF. CDR3 nucleotide sequence: TGTGCCTGGAAGACTAGCGGGGGGGCCTCCTACAATGAGCAGTTCTTC.

The chain uses TRBV5-6 and TRBJ1-5; 7 bases are shared with TRBD1. The germline gives CDR1 SGHDT, CDR2 YYEEEE. After removal of 4 bases from V and 1 base from J, the junction contained 5 bases not matched to a gene. The length of the CDR3 is 15 residues. The CDR3 DNA follows: TGTGCCAGCAGCGAGGGGGCGGGGAGCAATCAGCCCCAGCATTTT. Translating it yields CASSEGAGSNQPQHF.

This chain joins TRBV7-2 and TRBJ1-3; 7 bases line up with TRBD1. The CDR3 covers 14 residues. The germline V gene encodes CDR1 SGHTA and CDR2 FQGNSA. The ends lost 5 bases at V and 4 bases at J; junction bases unmatched: 5. The CDR3 DNA is TGTGCCAGCAGCAAACAGGGGCTAGGAAACACCATATATTTT. Its translation: CASSKQGLGNTIYF.

This chain joins TRBV5-1 and TRBJ2-3, with 9 bases aligning to TRBD2. Unmatched junction bases numbered 8, after V lost 0 bases and J lost 3 bases. This CDR3 has 17 residues. CDR1 and CDR2 from the germline V gene are SGHRS and YFSETQ. The chain's CDR3 is CASSLESGGRITDTQYF. The CDR3 region has the DNA TGCGCCAGCAGCTTGGAAAGCGGGGGGCGAATTACAGATACGCAGTATTTT.

V and J are TRBV7-9 and TRBJ2-7; no reliable D call. The V end lost 1 base, the J end lost 2 bases, and 9 bases lay between the germline ends. The V gene's germline CDR1 is SEHNR and CDR2 FQNEAQ (reference sequence). The length of the CDR3 is 14 residues. In nucleotides, the CDR3 is TGTGCCAGCAGCTTAGACACAGCCGCCTACGAGCAGTACTTC. This codes for CASSLDTAAYEQYF.

There are a few counts of this clone. V gene TRBV10-2 combines with J gene TRBJ2-2; perhaps TRBD1 as D (6 bases). V was shortened by 1 base and J by 0 bases, with 12 bases between the two germline ends. This CDR3 contains 17 residues. Looked up from germline, CDR1 is WSHSY and CDR2 is SAAADI. In DNA, the CDR3 is TGCGCCAGCAGTGAGTTCCGGACAGAGGCGAACACCGGGGAGCTGTTTTTT. The encoded protein is CASSEFRTEANTGELFF.